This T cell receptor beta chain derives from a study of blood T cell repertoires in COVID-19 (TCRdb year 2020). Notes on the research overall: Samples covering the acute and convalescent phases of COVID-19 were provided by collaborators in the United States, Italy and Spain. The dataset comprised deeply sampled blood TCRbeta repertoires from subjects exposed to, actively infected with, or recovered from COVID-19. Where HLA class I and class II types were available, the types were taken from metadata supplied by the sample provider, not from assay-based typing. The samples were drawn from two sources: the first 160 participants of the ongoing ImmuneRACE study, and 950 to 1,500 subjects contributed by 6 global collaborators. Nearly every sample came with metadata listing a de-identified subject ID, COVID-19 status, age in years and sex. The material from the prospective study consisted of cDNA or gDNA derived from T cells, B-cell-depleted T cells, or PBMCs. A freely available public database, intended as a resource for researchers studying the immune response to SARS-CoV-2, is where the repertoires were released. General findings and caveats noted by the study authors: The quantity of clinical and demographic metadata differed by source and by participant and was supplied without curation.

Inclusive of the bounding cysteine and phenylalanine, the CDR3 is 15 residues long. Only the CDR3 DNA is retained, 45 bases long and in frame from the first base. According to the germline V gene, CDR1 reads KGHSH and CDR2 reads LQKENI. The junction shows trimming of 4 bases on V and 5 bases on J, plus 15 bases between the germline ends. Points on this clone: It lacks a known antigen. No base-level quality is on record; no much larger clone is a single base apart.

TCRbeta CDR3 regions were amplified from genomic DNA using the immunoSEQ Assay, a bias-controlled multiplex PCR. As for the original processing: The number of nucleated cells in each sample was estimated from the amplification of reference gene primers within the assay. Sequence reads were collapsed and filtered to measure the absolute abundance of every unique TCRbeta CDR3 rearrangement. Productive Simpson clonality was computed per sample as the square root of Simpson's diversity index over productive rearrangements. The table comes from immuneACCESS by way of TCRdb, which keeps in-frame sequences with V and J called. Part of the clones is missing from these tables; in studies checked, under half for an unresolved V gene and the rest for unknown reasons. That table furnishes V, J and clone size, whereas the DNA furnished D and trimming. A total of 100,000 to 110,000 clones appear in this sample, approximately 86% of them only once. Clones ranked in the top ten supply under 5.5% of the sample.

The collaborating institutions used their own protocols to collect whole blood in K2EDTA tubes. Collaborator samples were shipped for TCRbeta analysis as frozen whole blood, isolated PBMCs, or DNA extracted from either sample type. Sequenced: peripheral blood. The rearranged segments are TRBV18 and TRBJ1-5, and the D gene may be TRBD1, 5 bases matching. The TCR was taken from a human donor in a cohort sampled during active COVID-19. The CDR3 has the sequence CASSRGGNGYQPQHF. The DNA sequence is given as TGTGCCAGCTCACGGGGGGGGAATGGATATCAGCCCCAGCATTTT.